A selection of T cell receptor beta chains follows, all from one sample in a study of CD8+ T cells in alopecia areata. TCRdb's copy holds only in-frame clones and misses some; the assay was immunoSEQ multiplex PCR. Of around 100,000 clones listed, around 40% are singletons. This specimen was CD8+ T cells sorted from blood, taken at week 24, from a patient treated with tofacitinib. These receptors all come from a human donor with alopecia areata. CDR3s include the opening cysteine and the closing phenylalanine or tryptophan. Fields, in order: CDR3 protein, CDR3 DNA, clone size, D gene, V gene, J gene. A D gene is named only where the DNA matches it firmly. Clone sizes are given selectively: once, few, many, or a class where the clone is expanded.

CDR3: CASSNSGVYNEQFF; DNA: TGTGCCAGCAGTAATAGCGGGGTCTACAATGAGCAGTTCTTC; size: .; D: TRBD2; V: TRBV27; J: TRBJ2-1
CDR3: CASSPSGIGPQHF; DNA: TGTGCCAGCAGTCCCTCCGGGATTGGGCCCCAGCATTTT; size: medium-sized; D: .; V: TRBV27; J: TRBJ1-5
CDR3: CSVLGLAGDLQETQYF; DNA: TGCAGCGTATTGGGACTAGCGGGAGACTTACAAGAGACCCAGTACTTC; size: .; D: TRBD2; V: TRBV29-1; J: TRBJ2-5
CDR3: CASSNRPTGLYGAFF; DNA: TGTGCCAGCAGCAATCGGCCGACAGGGTTATATGGAGCTTTCTTT; size: few; D: TRBD1; V: TRBV7-9; J: TRBJ1-1
CDR3: CASSWGNTGELFF; DNA: TGTGCCAGCAGTTGGGGGAACACCGGGGAGCTGTTTTTT; size: few; D: .; V: TRBV27; J: TRBJ2-2
CDR3: CASSTTGGSKNIQYF; DNA: TGTGCCAGCAGCACCACCGGGGGGTCCAAAAACATTCAGTACTTC; size: .; D: TRBD2; V: TRBV7-9; J: TRBJ2-4
CDR3: CASSEWLGGAHNEQFF; DNA: TGTGCCAGCAGTGAATGGTTAGGGGGCGCCCACAATGAGCAGTTCTTC; size: few; D: TRBD1; V: TRBV2; J: TRBJ2-1
CDR3: CAWSAGNQPQHF; DNA: TGTGCCTGGAGTGCTGGGAATCAGCCCCAGCATTTT; size: .; D: .; V: TRBV30; J: TRBJ1-5
CDR3: CSVLHGGTEAFF; DNA: TGCAGCGTACTGCATGGGGGGACTGAAGCTTTCTTT; size: .; D: .; V: TRBV29-1; J: TRBJ1-1
CDR3: CSVELDGLAETYEQYF; DNA: TGCAGCGTTGAGCTCGATGGGCTAGCGGAAACCTACGAGCAGTACTTC; size: few; D: TRBD2; V: TRBV29-1; J: TRBJ2-7
CDR3: CASGTGREEQYF; DNA: TGCGCCAGCGGGACAGGGAGGGAAGAGCAGTACTTC; size: .; D: TRBD1; V: TRBV4-3; J: TRBJ2-7
CDR3: CASSENSIEAFF; DNA: TGCGCCAGCAGTGAAAACAGTATTGAAGCTTTCTTT; size: .; D: .; V: TRBV10-2; J: TRBJ1-1
CDR3: CASSPPGQGDTGELFF; DNA: TGTGCCAGCAGCCCCCCGGGGCAGGGGGACACCGGGGAGCTGTTTTTT; size: .; D: TRBD1; V: TRBV7-6; J: TRBJ2-2